The entry below gives a single T cell receptor (beta chain) sequence along with its context. Which antigen it targets is not known. Base qualities are not provided; no much larger clone lies one nucleotide away. This record belongs to a study of cytomegalovirus exposure and HLA in healthy donors (dated by TCRdb to between 2016 and 2019). In the study overall: An earlier analysis of a few hundred of the donors reported over 250 Gb of sequence data and 117 million unique TCR beta sequences obtained from about 179 million T cells. Among some 400 genotyped donors of the cohort, an average of 235,054 unique TCR beta nucleotide sequences were sequenced per donor, 15% to 20% of them non-productive. An early release covering some 640 HLA-typed donors comprised about 300 gigabases of sequencing data and tens of millions of unique TCR sequences. In a later analysis, previously published TCR beta repertoires from about 670 donors were re-analyzed and high-resolution HLA genotyping was added so that TCR occurrence patterns could be studied. An earlier analysis of approximately 500 of the donors applied high-throughput TCR beta sequencing to assess whether each TCR beta V gene segment acted as functional or pseudogenic. Every repertoire in the discovery cohort had been generated on one and the same sequencing platform. To predict cytomegalovirus infection status, the study brought together high-throughput TCR immunosequencing, statistical association of individual TCRs with disease status, and machine learning. A handful of DR-DQ haplotypes were treated as single units for association and clustering because of strong linkage in the cohort. The study used immunosequencing to profile the T cell repertoires of 670 or so subjects and linked those repertoires to cytomegalovirus serostatus. The study was designed to test whether signatures of past pathogen exposure could be identified by cataloging public T cell receptors. Of the 350 to 450 genotyped donors, approximately 80% fell in the genetic ancestry cluster associated with self-reported Caucasian donors. Donor age, sex, ethnicity and CMV serostatus were compiled alongside the repertoire data. In a later genetic analysis, genome-wide SNP genotypes for about three fifths of the roughly 670 donors were used, and that subset was treated as a discovery cohort. A separate validation cohort of roughly 130 different subjects was used in addition to the approximately 640-subject first cohort. The number of typed donors differed by locus: roughly 629-640 for A, B, C, DRB1 and DQB1; some 500 for DQA1; around 580 for DPA1; and around 450 for DPB1. HLA typing covered class I and class II loci at four-digit resolution. In the later analysis, no new phenotypic data were used to find candidate immune exposures; instead, reliance was placed on TCR beta sequences and their occurrence across donors.

The protocol used for the library was the immunoSEQ multiplex PCR assay. The multiplex PCR relied on a mix of 60 forward primers for TCR Vbeta segments and 13 reverse primers for TCR Jbeta segments. Amplification of the CDR3 region of rearranged TCR beta genes was performed with a multiplex PCR assay on genomic DNA. On the Illumina HiSeq System, the amplified TCR beta libraries were sequenced as 87-base-pair reads. The study's processing was this. In a later analysis, tens of millions of unique TCR beta chains were counted across the approximately 640 repertoires, and approximately 11 million of these chains were shared by at least two donors. Raw reads were error-corrected and collapsed into unique sequences by a nearest-neighbor algorithm in which closely related sequences were merged to remove PCR and sequencing errors. To assign V, D and J gene segments, CDR3 sequences were aligned to IMGT reference sequences. For a sequence to be retained, a match of at least six nucleotides to both a V gene segment and a J gene segment was required. A rearrangement was called productive if the CDR3 had no stop codons and remained in frame with V and J, and every other rearrangement was called non-productive. Following IMGT convention, CDR3 was defined as the stretch from the second conserved V-encoded cysteine to the conserved J-encoded phenylalanine. In an earlier analysis of around 570 of the donors, sequences lacking an unambiguous match to a single V gene segment were excluded. In an earlier analysis of around 600 of the donors, V segments were called functional above 56.7% productive rearrangements and were called segregating when the between-donor standard deviation exceeded 5%. A statistical classification framework was built for diagnosing cytomegalovirus status from the catalog of TCR beta chain sequences. In a later analysis, TCR nucleotide sequences were compared against IMGT/GENE-DB human TR gene sequences so that V and J genes could be assigned. In a later analysis, CDR3 sequences and most-parsimonious VDJ recombination scenarios were assigned using the TCRdist pipeline. In a later analysis, every TCR beta chain was defined by the combination of its CDR3 amino acid sequence and its V-gene family, and reads without a unique V-gene family were dropped. As a way to deal with suspected cross-contamination and a sequencing artifact, a later analysis dropped more than 500 nucleotide sequences that were highly shared and had low generation probability. In a later analysis, a clonal expansion index was calculated for each public chain from normalized within-repertoire ranks of inferred template counts. In a later analysis, generation probabilities were computed using a VDJ recombination model fitted to out-of-frame rearrangements, and the results were checked against IGoR. Hypergeometric tests were used in a later analysis to score TCR-TCR, TCR-HLA and TCR-CMV co-occurrence, with a repertoire-size bias correction applied to the TCR pairs. A later analysis estimated false discovery rates by permuting HLA or CMV assignments 20 times. In a later analysis, co-occurring TCRs were grouped using DBSCAN, with TCRdist sequence similarity added in when clustering inside HLA-allele-positive subsets. Repertoires with fewer than 30,000 or more than 120,000 public chains were left out of co-occurrence clustering, as were a handful of repertoires with anomalous nucleotide sharing. Entries here come from immuneACCESS through TCRdb and include only in-frame sequences with V and J called. Some clones fail to appear in such tables; in the studies checked, an unresolved V gene covers under half of the shortfall, and the cause of the remainder is unknown. The V and J calls and clone size were taken over from that table, and D and trimming were inferred from the DNA. Present in this sample are some 250,000 clones, more than 75% of which were seen just once. The ten largest account for 5% to 6% of the sample.

The paper's findings and limits, for the study overall: A later analysis found that most CMV-associated TCR beta chains appeared HLA-restricted, with HLA associations seemingly driven largely by CMV exposure. Because HLA typing was unavailable for some donors at each locus, only the typed subset was used in association tests. A group of highly shared sequence variants was considered likely to be a technical artifact of the sequencing pipeline. In a later genetic analysis, fewer N-insertions in productive TCRs were reported among donors in an Asian-associated ancestry cluster than the approximately 710-donor mean. A later analysis found that TCR association rates varied across HLA loci, with DRB1 alleles showing the most associated TCRs and HLA-C alleles the fewest. In a later analysis, HLA-associated TCR beta chains were found to be more clonally expanded and to have lower generation probabilities than equally common non-associated chains. The only immune exposure information available for the cohort was CMV serostatus. Some IMGT-functional V segments, including TRBV6-2 and TRBV6-3, could not be told apart with the 87-base-pair reads, so those segments were excluded. Sequencing depth was assumed to be roughly uniform across donors in the presence/absence analyses, though that assumption may not hold. In vitro tests confirmed that a few of the cytomegalovirus-associated TCR beta chains recognize cytomegalovirus antigens. A further reported finding was that TCR beta sequences accurately predicted the HLA-A and HLA-B alleles for most subjects in the first cohort. Specific HLA alleles were associated with about 17,000 TCR beta sequences at a false discovery rate of 0.05 in a later analysis. In both the original and validation cohorts, the classifier was reported to diagnose cytomegalovirus status with high specificity and sensitivity. Several of the top co-occurrence clusters appeared to be linked to parvovirus B19, influenza, CMV and Epstein-Barr virus, according to a later analysis. Correlated functional status among segregating V segments might reflect linkage disequilibrium, but an unknown experimental factor could not be ruled out. In an earlier analysis of some 640 of the donors, most TCR beta V segments were observed in productive rearrangements about 87% or about 30% of the time, broadly matching IMGT annotations. In the study, around 150 TCR beta chains were listed as associated with cytomegalovirus. In a later genetic analysis, a missense DCLRE1C variant was associated with V-gene and J-gene trimming of TCR beta chains, and the association was replicated in an independent cohort. Most TCR sequences were seen in very few donors, while some public TCRs were found in many individuals. The cohort was sequenced for TCR beta chains only, and without alpha or paired-chain data the features that could be detected were limited. Because counts were too low, roughly 16 rarely observed V segments, including chromosome 9 orphons, were excluded from the earlier analysis of 500 to 700 of the donors. It was suggested by the authors that the approach could potentially be generalized to other disease states and immunological phenotypes. When HLA alleles, especially DR and DQ, strongly co-occurred, attributing TCR associations to individual alleles was difficult.

The V end gives up 3 bases and the J end 4 bases, leaving 13 bases in the junction not matched to a gene. The CDR3 has 17 amino acids, counting the end cysteine and phenylalanine. The kept DNA is CDR3 alone, 51 bases in frame from the first base. CDR1 and CDR2, looked up from the germline V gene (reference sequence), are MNHEY and SMNVEV. The cohort comprised 550 to 700 healthy bone marrow donors. All cohort members were sampled while nominally healthy, although unrecorded immune exposures were likely present. The donor was CMV seropositive and belonged to the group of about 290 seropositive cohort members. Every donor gave a peripheral blood sample, and the peripheral blood mononuclear cells from that sample were used for TCR beta sequencing. The Qiagen DNeasy Blood Extraction Kit was used to extract genomic DNA from the blood cell samples.

Sequencing was carried out using PBMCs. The receptor comes from a woman aged 40 to 49 in good health and CMV-seropositive. The sequence is built from TRBV27 and TRBJ2-3; TRBD1 fits 7 bases in the junction. The CDR3 has the sequence CASSFEPVGQKPDTQYF. The DNA sequence is as follows: TGTGCCAGCAGTTTCGAACCGGTGGGACAGAAACCAGATACGCAGTATTTT.